A selection of T cell receptor beta chains follows, all from one sample in a study of T cell changes during pregnancy in multiple sclerosis. Measured with immunoSEQ multiplex PCR; TCRdb has only the in-frame clones, and not every one. The sample lists tens of thousands of clones; about 90% were seen once. The material sequenced was CD4+ T cells from peripheral blood mononuclear cells, taken after pregnancy. These receptors originate from a female donor with multiple sclerosis, enrolled in a pregnancy study. Each CDR3 is given with its conserved first and last residue. A D gene is named only where the DNA matches it firmly. The size entry is marked missing in some rows and otherwise reads once, few, many or a size class.

>TRBJ2-3|.|.|TRBV18
TGTGCCAGCTCACCCGCAGGGGTCACAGATACGCAGTATTTT
CASSPAGVTDTQYF
>TRBJ2-7|.|.|TRBV28
TGTGCCAGCGGATCGAGGTTCGAGCAGTACTTC
CASGSRFEQYF
>TRBJ1-1|.|.|TRBV6-5
TGTGCCAGCAAGGGGAGGGGTAACATGAACACTGAAGCTTTCTTT
CASKGRGNMNTEAFF
>TRBJ2-1|.|.|TRBV14
TGTGCCAGCAGCCAAGCTGGAGTAGCGGTCGAGCAGTTCTTC
CASSQAGVAVEQFF
>TRBJ2-2|.|TRBD2|TRBV7-2
TGTGCCAGCAGCTCCTTGGGGCGGGAGGAAGGCGGGGAGCTGTTTTTT
CASSSLGREEGGELFF
>TRBJ2-6|.|.|TRBV15
TGTGCCACCCAAGCGGCTGGGGCCAACGTCCTGACTTTC
CATQAAGANVLTF
>TRBJ2-2|.|.|TRBV18
TGTGCCAGCTCCCCTAGAACCGGGGAGCTGTTTTTT
CASSPRTGELFF
>TRBJ1-3|.|TRBD1|TRBV18
TGTGCCAGCTCGCCCTTCGACAGGGCAGAACATGGAAACACCATATATTTT
CASSPFDRAEHGNTIYF
>TRBJ1-1|.|TRBD1|TRBV18
TGTGCCAGCTCACCAGGGACAGGGGTCGGCACTGAAGCTTTCTTT
CASSPGTGVGTEAFF
>TRBJ2-7|.|TRBD2|TRBV28
TGTGCCAGCAGTCCGGGGACTAGCGGCACCTACGAGCAGTACTTC
CASSPGTSGTYEQYF
>TRBJ2-7|.|.|TRBV7-9
TGTGCCAGCAGCTTAGCAGAGGGAACTTACGAGCAGTACTTC
CASSLAEGTYEQYF
>TRBJ2-1|few|.|TRBV5-1
TGCGCCAGCAGCTTGCGGGACTCAGCAAATGAGCAGTTCTTC
CASSLRDSANEQFF
>TRBJ2-7|.|.|TRBV19
TGTGCCAGTAGCCCCAACACAGGGAGTCTCTCCTACGAGCAGTACTTC
CASSPNTGSLSYEQYF
>TRBJ1-4|.|.|TRBV14
TGTGCCAGCAGCGGCCGACTGGGAACTAATGAAAAACTGTTTTTT
CASSGRLGTNEKLFF
>TRBJ2-7|.|.|TRBV5-1
TGCGCCAGCAGCTCAGAGGGAAACGAGCAGTACTTC
CASSSEGNEQYF
>TRBJ1-2|.|.|TRBV29-1
TGCAGCGTCTTGGGGGGATCTGGCTACACCTTC
CSVLGGSGYTF
>TRBJ2-7|once|TRBD1|TRBV7-2
TGTGCCAGCACCGTGACAGGGTCGCGAGAGCAGTACTTC
CASTVTGSREQYF
>TRBJ2-7|.|TRBD2|TRBV5-1
TGCGCCAGCAGCTTGGCGGGAGGGGACCACGAGCAGTACTTC
CASSLAGGDHEQYF
>TRBJ2-4|.|.|TRBV2
TGTGCCAGCAGGGCCCAGGGAATAGCCAAAAACATTCAGTACTTC
CASRAQGIAKNIQYF
>TRBJ1-6|.|TRBD1|TRBV29-1
TGCAGCGTTGGGGACAGGGTTAATTCACCCCTCCACTTT
CSVGDRVNSPLHF
>TRBJ1-1|.|.|TRBV6-5
TGTGCCAGCAGGGCCCCGGGATGGGAGTCTGAAGCTTTCTTT
CASRAPGWESEAFF
>TRBJ2-2|.|TRBD1|TRBV11-2
TGTGCCAGCAGCCTGGACAGGGCCGGGGAGCTGTTTTTT
CASSLDRAGELFF
>TRBJ2-3|once|.|TRBV14
TGTGCCAGCAGCCAAGACCTGAGGTGGGATACGCAGTATTTT
CASSQDLRWDTQYF
>TRBJ1-4|.|.|TRBV9
TGTGCCAGCAGCGTAGCAGGTCGGGAGGGGACTGAAAAACTGTTTTTT
CASSVAGREGTEKLFF
>TRBJ2-3|.|TRBD2|TRBV7-2
TGTGCCAGCAGCCCGCACCTACTAGCGTCCCGCACAGATACGCAGTATTTT
CASSPHLLASRTDTQYF
>TRBJ2-5|.|.|TRBV29-1
TGCAGCGTTGTAAGGGTGGGGGGGCTTGGGACCCAGTACTTC
CSVVRVGGLGTQYF
>TRBJ2-7|.|TRBD1|TRBV4-2
TGTGCCAGCAGCCAAGACGACAGGGACCACGAGCAGTACTTC
CASSQDDRDHEQYF
>TRBJ2-4|.|.|TRBV18
TGTGCCAGCTCACCCTCGGGGTTCGAAGCCAAAAACATTCAGTACTTC
CASSPSGFEAKNIQYF
>TRBJ1-2|.|TRBD1|TRBV28
TGTGCCAGCAGTTTATCTTTAGGGACAGGACCCTTGTATGGCTACACCTTC
CASSLSLGTGPLYGYTF
>TRBJ1-4|.|TRBD1|TRBV7-2
TGTGCCAGCAGCACAGGGGGGGCAGGGAATGAAAAACTGTTTTTT
CASSTGGAGNEKLFF
>TRBJ2-1|.|.|TRBV5-1
TGCGCCAGCAGCTCGGCTAGCTTCCCCTACAATGAGCAGTTCTTC
CASSSASFPYNEQFF
>TRBJ1-2|.|TRBD1|TRBV9
TGTGCCAGCAGCCCTCGACAGGGGGCCTTAGATGGCTACACCTTC
CASSPRQGALDGYTF
>TRBJ1-3|once|.|TRBV9
TGTGCCAGCAGCGTAGGCGGAGGGGGAAACACCATATATTTT
CASSVGGGGNTIYF
>TRBJ2-1|.|TRBD2|TRBV6-1
TGTGCCAGCAATCTAGCGGCAGATAGCAATGAGCAGTTCTTC
CASNLAADSNEQFF
>TRBJ2-1|.|TRBD2|TRBV27
TGTGCCAGCAGAAGAGCGGGAGTGCCCTACAATGAGCAGTTCTTC
CASRRAGVPYNEQFF
>TRBJ2-1|.|TRBD1|TRBV9
TGTGCCAGCAGCGCCCGGGACAGGGAATACTACAATGAGCAGTTCTTC
CASSARDREYYNEQFF
>TRBJ2-7|.|.|TRBV7-9
TGTGCCAGCAGCTTATACAGGGCGGACGAGCAGTACTTC
CASSLYRADEQYF
>TRBJ1-3|.|TRBD1|TRBV7-9
TGTGCCAGCAGCAACCGTAGCGACAGGGCCTTATATTTT
CASSNRSDRALYF
>TRBJ2-2|.|.|TRBV5-6
TGTGCCAGCAGCGCCCGCCGATGGCCAGGTGGGACCGGGGAGCTGTTTTTT
CASSARRWPGGTGELFF
>TRBJ2-2|.|.|TRBV6-5
TGTGCCAGCAGTTATCAACAGGGGGGGACCGGGGAGCTGTTTTTT
CASSYQQGGTGELFF
>TRBJ2-1|.|TRBD1|TRBV5-6
TGTGCCAGCAGCATGCCTCCTTACAGGGGGCAAGGACACAATGAGCAGTTCTTC
CASSMPPYRGQGHNEQFF
>TRBJ2-5|.|.|TRBV4-2
TGTGCCAGCAGCCAAGGAGTCTATCAACAAGAGACCCAGTACTTC
CASSQGVYQQETQYF
>TRBJ2-2|.|.|TRBV5-6
TGTGCCAGCAGCTTGGTTTTGCGGCTGAACACCGGGGAGCTGTTTTTT
CASSLVLRLNTGELFF
>TRBJ2-1|.|.|TRBV11-3
TGTGCCAGCAGAACGACTAGTTCGCCTGAGCAGTTCTTC
CASRTTSSPEQFF
>TRBJ2-1|.|TRBD2|TRBV7-2
TGTGCCAGCAGCTCCGGACTAGCGGGCTCTTCATACAATGAGCAGTTCTTC
CASSSGLAGSSYNEQFF
>TRBJ1-4|.|TRBD1|TRBV19
TGTGCCAGTAGTTACCGGAGGACAGGGGGCGCCGGGGCTAATGAAAAACTGTTTTTT
CASSYRRTGGAGANEKLFF
>TRBJ2-6|.|.|TRBV10-3
TGTGCCATCAGTGGTCAAACCCCCTCCGGCTCTGGGGCCAACGTCCTGACTTTC
CAISGQTPSGSGANVLTF
>TRBJ2-5|.|TRBD1|TRBV2
TGTGCCAGCAGTGACCGGGACAGACAAGAGACCCAGTACTTC
CASSDRDRQETQYF